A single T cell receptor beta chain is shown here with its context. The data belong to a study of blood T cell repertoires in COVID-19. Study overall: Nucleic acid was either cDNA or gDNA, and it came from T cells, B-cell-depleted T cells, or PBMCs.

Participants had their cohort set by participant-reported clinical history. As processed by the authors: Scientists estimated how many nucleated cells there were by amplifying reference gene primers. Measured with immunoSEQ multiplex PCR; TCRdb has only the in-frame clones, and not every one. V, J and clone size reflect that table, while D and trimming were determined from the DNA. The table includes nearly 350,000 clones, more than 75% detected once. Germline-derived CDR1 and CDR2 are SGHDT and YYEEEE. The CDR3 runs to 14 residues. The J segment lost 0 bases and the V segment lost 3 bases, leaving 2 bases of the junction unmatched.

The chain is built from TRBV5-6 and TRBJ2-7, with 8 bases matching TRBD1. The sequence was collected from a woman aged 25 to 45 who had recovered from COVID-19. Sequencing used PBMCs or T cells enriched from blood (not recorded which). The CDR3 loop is CASSSGTGSYEQYF. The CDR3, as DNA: TGTGCCAGCAGCTCCGGGACAGGCTCCTACGAGCAGTACTTC. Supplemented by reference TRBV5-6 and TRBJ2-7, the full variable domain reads DAGVTQSPTHLIKTRGQQVTLRCSPKSGHDTVSWYQQALGQGPQFIFQYYEEEERQRGNFPDRFSGHQFPNYSSELNVNALLLGDSALYLCASSSGTGSYEQYFGPGTRLTVT.